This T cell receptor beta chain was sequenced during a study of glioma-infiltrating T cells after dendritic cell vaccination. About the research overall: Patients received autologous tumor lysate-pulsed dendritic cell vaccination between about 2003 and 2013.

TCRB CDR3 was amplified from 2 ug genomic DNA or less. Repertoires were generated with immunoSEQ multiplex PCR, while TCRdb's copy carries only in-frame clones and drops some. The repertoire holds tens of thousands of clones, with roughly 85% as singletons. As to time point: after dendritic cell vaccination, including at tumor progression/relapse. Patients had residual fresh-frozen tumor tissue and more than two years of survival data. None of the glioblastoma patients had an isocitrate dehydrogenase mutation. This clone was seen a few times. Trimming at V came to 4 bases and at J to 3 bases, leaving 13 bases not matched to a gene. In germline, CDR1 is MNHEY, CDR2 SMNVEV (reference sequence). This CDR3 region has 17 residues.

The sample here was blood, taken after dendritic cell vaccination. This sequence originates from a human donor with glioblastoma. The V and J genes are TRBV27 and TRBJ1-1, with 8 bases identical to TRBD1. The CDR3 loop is CASSSRTGWQEDTEAFF. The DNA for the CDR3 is TGTGCCAGCAGTTCTCGGACAGGGTGGCAGGAGGACACTGAAGCTTTCTTT.